One TCR beta chain is described in this entry. Antigen: not known. This PCR relied on a set of 60 Vbeta primers and 13 Jbeta primers. Sequenced by immunoSEQ multiplex PCR; TCRdb stores in-frame clones only, minus some. The table has fewer than 250,000 clones, 80% to 90% seen once. The CDR3 is 16 residues long. Looked up from germline, CDR1 is LNHNV and CDR2 is YYDKDF (reference sequence). V was pared by 1 base and J by 0 bases, with 13 bases between. These data originate in a study of cytomegalovirus exposure and HLA in healthy donors. Points from the study as a whole: Earlier analysis found most TCR beta V segments productive about 90% or about 30% of the time. Immune exposure information available was restricted to CMV serostatus. A later analysis reported that several of the most significant clusters appeared to be linked to common viral pathogens, among them Epstein-Barr virus. Analysis was carried out at a later point, and it linked a missense DCLRE1C variant to TCR beta V- and J-gene trimming.

This rearrangement joins TRBV15 to TRBJ2-7; maybe TRBD2 (6 bases). Material for sequencing was PBMCs. This receptor was obtained from a man aged 25 to 40 in good health and CMV-seronegative. The CDR3 region has the DNA TGTGCCACCAGCAGAGGATCGGGGGTAGGCTCCTACGAGCAGTACTTC. Translating it yields CATSRGSGVGSYEQYF.